The clone carrying this T cell receptor beta chain was detected ten times or more. The antigen is not known. The data are from a study of neurological immune-mediated disorders. With 10-nucleotide random UMIs included, cDNA was synthesized by 5'RACE. TCRdb itself ran the 5' RACE reads through MiXCR, one entry per CDR3 protein. The table has about 24,000 distinct CDR3 sequences, around 13% seen once. General observations from the study: Among expanded clones, no CDR3 amino acid sequences were shared across subjects, a pattern suggesting private repertoires in all groups.

Time point here: technical triplicate 1. The sorted libraries drew on fewer than 1.1 million T cells that were CD4+ or CD8+. Germline-derived CDR1 and CDR2 are SQVTM and ANQGSEA. V lost 4 bases and J lost 2, with 5 bases in between. This CDR3 has 11 residues. The specimen was CD4+ T cells from blood. The V call is TRBV29-1, the J call TRBJ2-5; D is uncertain. This TCR was sampled from a female donor with HTLV-1-associated myelopathy (HAM/TSP). The CDR3 sequence is CSVGLQETQYF. For the CDR3, the DNA is TGCAGCGTTGGACTGCAAGAGACCCAGTACTTC.